The clone carrying this T cell receptor (beta chain) was observed a single time. No antigen is known for it. The PCR employed 60 Vbeta primers together with 13 Jbeta primers. Sequenced by immunoSEQ multiplex PCR; TCRdb stores in-frame clones only, minus some. Among 200,000 to 250,000 clones listed, around four fifths were seen once. This CDR3 contains 14 residues. Germline V gene sequence: CDR1 ENHRY, CDR2 SYGVKD. With V trimmed by 1 base and J by 7 bases, 4 bases remained unmatched. The data were taken from a study of cytomegalovirus exposure and HLA in healthy donors. Study-wide context: About 85 million unique TCR sequences came from HLA-typed donors in an early release. Study conclusions and caveats: Cytomegalovirus status was reportedly diagnosed by the classifier with high specificity and sensitivity. What TCR beta sequences reportedly achieved was accurate prediction of HLA-A and HLA-B alleles in most subjects. Previous analysis showed most TCR beta V segments were productive about 87% or about 30% of the time.

This rearrangement joins TRBV10-3 to TRBJ1-2; 9 bases line up with TRBD1. The sequencing input was PBMCs. The clonotype originates from a woman aged 40 to 50 in good health and CMV-seronegative. The CDR3 bases are TGTGCCATCAGTGAGTTACAGGGGGCATCTGGCTACACCTTC. It is translated as CAISELQGASGYTF.